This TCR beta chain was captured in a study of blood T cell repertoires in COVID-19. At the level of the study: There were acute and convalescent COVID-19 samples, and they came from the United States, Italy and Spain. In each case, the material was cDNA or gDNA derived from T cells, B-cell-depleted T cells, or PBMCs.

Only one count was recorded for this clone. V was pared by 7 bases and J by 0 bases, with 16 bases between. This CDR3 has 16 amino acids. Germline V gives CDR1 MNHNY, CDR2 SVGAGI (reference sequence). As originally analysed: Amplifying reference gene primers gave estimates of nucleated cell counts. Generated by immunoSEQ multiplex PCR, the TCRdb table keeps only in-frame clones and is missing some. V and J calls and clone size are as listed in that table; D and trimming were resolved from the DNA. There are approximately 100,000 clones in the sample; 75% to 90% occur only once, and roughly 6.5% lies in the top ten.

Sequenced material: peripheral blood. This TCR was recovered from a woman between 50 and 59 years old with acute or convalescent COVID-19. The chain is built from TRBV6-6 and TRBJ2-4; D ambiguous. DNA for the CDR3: TGTGCCAGCACCCCTGAGCCTTCCCTAGCCAAAAACATTCAGTACTTC. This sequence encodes CASTPEPSLAKNIQYF.